Sequencing of this T cell receptor (beta chain) was carried out in a study of shared clonotypes between healthy human individuals. In unsorted samples, genomic DNA was obtained using 75 million to 90 million PBMCs. V was pared by 6 bases and J by 5 bases, with 9 bases of the junction left unmatched. Per the germline V gene, CDR1 is SQVTM and CDR2 is ANQGSEA. The CDR3 has 13 residues. For each subset, genomic DNA was distributed in equal portions over several immunoSEQ plates. Methods used by the authors: From ImmunoSEQ came sequences covering only the junction and carrying no quality scores, so filtering differed. TCRdb keeps only in-frame clones here, not all; method: immunoSEQ multiplex PCR. V and J calls plus clone size are reproduced from that table; the DNA served to infer D and trimming. The table has about half a million clones, approximately 82% seen once.

The source is a woman aged 40-49 years in good health. Some clones in this sample may be carry-over from other donors' samples. The sequenced material came from PBMCs. This chain uses TRBV29-1 with TRBJ1-1, with 7 bases identical to TRBD1. CDR3 sequence (DNA): TGCAGCGTCTCCGGGGCAGGGGGGACTGAAGCTTTCTTT. This codes for CSVSGAGGTEAFF.